This T cell receptor (beta chain) comes out of a study of blood T cell repertoires in COVID-19 (dated by TCRdb to the early 2020s). Notes on the research overall: Samples covering the acute and convalescent phases of COVID-19 were provided by collaborators in the United States, Italy and Spain. The material from the prospective study consisted of cDNA or gDNA derived from T cells, B-cell-depleted T cells, or PBMCs. Deeply sampled blood TCRbeta repertoires from subjects exposed to, actively infected with, or recovered from COVID-19 were included in the dataset. The repertoires were released in a freely available public database intended as a resource for research on the immune response to SARS-CoV-2. Samples were obtained from the ongoing ImmuneRACE study (first 160 participants) and from over 1,000 subjects provided by 6 global collaborators. Nearly every sample came with metadata listing a de-identified subject ID, COVID-19 status, age in years and sex. Where available, HLA class I and class II types were obtained from metadata supplied by the sample provider rather than from assay-based typing.

Concerning this clone itself: This clone's antigen is unknown. Base qualities are missing; no much larger clone stands one base away.

Participants in the prospective study were enrolled through a virtual design, were aged roughly 18 to 100 years, and lived in roughly 25 United States geographic areas. In the prospective study, cohorts were assigned on the basis of participant-reported clinical history obtained from a screening survey and a study questionnaire. Each participant in the prospective study had whole blood, serum and a nasopharyngeal or oropharyngeal swab collected by mobile phlebotomists. Over an approximately 2-month period, participants in the prospective study had the option of providing additional blood draws and questionnaires. Prospective study blood samples were shipped either frozen or at room temperature before DNA extraction. Here is what the overall study found, with its caveats: The quantity of clinical and demographic metadata differed by source and by participant and was supplied without curation.

TCRbeta CDR3 regions were amplified from genomic DNA using the immunoSEQ Assay, a bias-controlled multiplex PCR. As for the authors' bioinformatics: The number of nucleated cells in each sample was estimated from the amplification of reference gene primers within the assay. To quantify the absolute abundance of each unique TCRbeta CDR3 rearrangement, sequence reads were collapsed and filtered. For each sample, productive Simpson clonality was calculated by taking the square root of Simpson's diversity index across productive rearrangements. Not all clones reach the TCRdb copy of this immuneACCESS table, which keeps in-frame sequences only. Checked studies attribute under half of the gap to unresolved V genes and leave the rest unexplained. V, J and clone size are those of that table, while D and trimming were read from the DNA. The table for this sample lists about 230,000 clones; 85% to 90% of them were counted only once. The ten largest make up almost 4% of the sample.

After removal of 4 bases from V and 6 bases from J, the junction retains 3 bases not matched to a gene. From its cysteine to its phenylalanine, the CDR3 spans 14 amino acids. The DNA shown is the 42-base CDR3, in frame from base 1. The CDR1 and CDR2 encoded by the germline V gene are SGHRS and YFSETQ. The specimen was PBMCs or T cells enriched from blood (not recorded which). The clonotype comes from a woman aged 25 to 39 with acute COVID-19. The chain is encoded by TRBV5-1 joined to TRBJ2-1; a stretch of 11 junction bases matches TRBD1. The base sequence is TGCGCCAGCAGCATCGGGACAGGGGGCAATGAGCAGTTCTTC. This yields the protein CASSIGTGGNEQFF.